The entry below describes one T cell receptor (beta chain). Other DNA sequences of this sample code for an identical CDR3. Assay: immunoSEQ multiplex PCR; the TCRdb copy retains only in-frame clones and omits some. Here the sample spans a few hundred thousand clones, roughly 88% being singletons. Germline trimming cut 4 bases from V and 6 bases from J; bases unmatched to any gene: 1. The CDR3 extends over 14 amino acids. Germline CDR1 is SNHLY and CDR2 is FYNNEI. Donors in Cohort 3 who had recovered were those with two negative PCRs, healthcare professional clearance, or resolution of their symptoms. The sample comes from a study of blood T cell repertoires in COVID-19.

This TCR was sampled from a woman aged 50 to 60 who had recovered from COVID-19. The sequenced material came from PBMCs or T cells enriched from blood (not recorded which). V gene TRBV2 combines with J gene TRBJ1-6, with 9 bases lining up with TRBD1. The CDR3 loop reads CASSGQGGNSPLHF. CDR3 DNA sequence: TGTGCCAGCAGTGGACAGGGGGGTAATTCACCCCTCCACTTT.